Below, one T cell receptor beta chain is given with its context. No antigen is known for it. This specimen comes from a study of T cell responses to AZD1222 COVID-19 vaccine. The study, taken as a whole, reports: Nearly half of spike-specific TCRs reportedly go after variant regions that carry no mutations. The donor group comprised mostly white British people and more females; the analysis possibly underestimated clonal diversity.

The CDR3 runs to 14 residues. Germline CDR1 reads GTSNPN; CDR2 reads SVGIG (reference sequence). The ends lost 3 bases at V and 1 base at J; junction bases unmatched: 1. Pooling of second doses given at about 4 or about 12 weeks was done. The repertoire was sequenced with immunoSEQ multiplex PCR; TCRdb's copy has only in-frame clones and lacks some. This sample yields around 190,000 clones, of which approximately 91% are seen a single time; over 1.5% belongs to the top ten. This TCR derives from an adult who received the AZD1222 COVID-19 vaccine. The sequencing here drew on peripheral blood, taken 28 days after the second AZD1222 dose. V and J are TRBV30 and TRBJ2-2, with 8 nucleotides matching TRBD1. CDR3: CAWRTGVNTGELFF. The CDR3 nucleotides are TGTGCCTGGAGGACAGGGGTGAACACCGGGGAGCTGTTTTTT.